This T cell receptor (beta chain) was identified during a study of cytomegalovirus exposure and HLA in healthy donors. V was trimmed by 5 bases and J by 1 base, leaving 12 bases between them. The germline V gene has CDR1 SEHNR and CDR2 FQNEAQ (reference sequence). The CDR3 loop spans 16 amino acids. Study-wide findings and caveats: Indistinguishable V segments, including TRBV6-2 and TRBV6-3, were excluded. In an earlier analysis, in several hundred donors, most V segments appeared productive either ~87% or ~30% of the time.

It was with 60 Vbeta and 13 Jbeta primers that the PCR ran. Produced via immunoSEQ multiplex PCR; TCRdb's table is partial and in-frame only. The sample holds more than 95,000 clones, just under 75% seen once. In the case of this clone: Its target is unknown.

The chain combines TRBV7-9 with TRBJ2-6; perhaps TRBD1 as D (6 bases). Sequenced input: PBMCs. The origin of this receptor is a man between 60 and 75 years old in good health and CMV-seropositive. The CDR3, as DNA: TGTGCCAGCAGCCCACAGGGTGGATCTGGGGCCAACGTCCTGACTTTC. Translating gives CASSPQGGSGANVLTF.